These 21 T cell receptor beta chains were sequenced from one sample in a study of blood T cell repertoires in COVID-19. Sequenced by immunoSEQ multiplex PCR; TCRdb stores in-frame clones only, minus some. The sample shows 200,000 to 300,000 clones, less than 90% of them seen only once. The sequenced sample consisted of peripheral blood. These receptors were obtained from a man aged 55-75 years with acute or convalescent COVID-19.

The J gene is TRBJ2-5, the V gene TRBV15; no definite D call. This CDR3 spans 15 amino acids. Germline V gene lookup returns CDR1 LNHNV and CDR2 YYDKDF (reference sequence). The V and J ends lost 3 bases and 2 bases respectively, with 13 bases between them. In nucleotides, the CDR3 is TGTGCCACCAGCAGGGATAGACTCCAACAAGAGACCCAGTACTTC. Its translation: CATSRDRLQQETQYF.

The rearrangement uses TRBV6-5 and TRBJ1-2; D perhaps matches TRBD1 (5 bases). CDR1 is MNHEY, CDR2 SVGAGI, per germline. Trimming removed 2 bases at V and 7 bases at J, with 14 bases between. The CDR3 consists of 14 residues. The CDR3 nucleotides read TGTGCCAGCAGTTACGGGCAGGGCTTATCTGGCTACACCTTC. This translates into CASSYGQGLSGYTF.

The V and J genes are TRBV3-1 (or the pseudogene TRBV3-2) and TRBJ2-7; TRBD2 matches 13 bases. This CDR3 is 16 amino acids long. J was trimmed by 11 bases and V by 0 bases; bases with no gene match: 10. Germline V gene data show CDR1 as LGHDT and CDR2 as YNNKEL (reference sequence). CDR3 in DNA: TGTGCCAGCAGCCAAGATCCAGGACTAGCGGGAGCCTCAAAGTACTTC. It is translated as CASSQDPGLAGASKYF.

The chain recombines TRBV10-3 with TRBJ2-5, with 7 bases fitting TRBD2. The germline CDR1 and CDR2 sequences are ENHRY and SYGVKD. The J segment lost 5 bases and the V segment lost 6 bases, leaving 6 bases of the junction unmatched. This CDR3 is 13 amino acids long. The CDR3 bases are TGTGCCATCAGAGGACTAGGAGAGGAGACCCAGTACTTC. Amino acid sequence: CAIRGLGEETQYF.

The rearrangement links TRBV6-6 to TRBJ2-5; possibly TRBD2 for D (6 bases). Between the trimmed V and J ends, which lost 5 bases and 0 bases, there was a span of 7 bases. Germline assignment: CDR1 MNHNY and CDR2 SVGAGI (reference sequence). This CDR3 contains 13 residues. The CDR3 DNA follows: TGTGCCAGCAGTCGGGACTACCAAGAGACCCAGTACTTC. Translating it yields CASSRDYQETQYF.

The V call is TRBV6-5, the J call TRBJ2-1; no clear D gene. The V and J ends lost 0 bases and 9 bases respectively, with 15 bases between them. This CDR3 has 15 residues. Germline CDR1 is MNHEY and CDR2 is SVGAGI. CDR3 in DNA: TGTGCCAGCAGTTACTCGAGGATAGCAGAACTTGAGCAGTTCTTC. Amino acids: CASSYSRIAELEQFF.

In nucleotides, the CDR3 is TGTGCCAGCACTTATGCGTTAGGGGACACTGAAGCTTTCTTT. It is translated as CASTYALGDTEAFF. V gene TRBV6-6 combines with J gene TRBJ1-1; TRBD1 might be the D (5 bases). This CDR3 is built from 14 residues. The V end lost 7 bases, the J end lost 3 bases, and 15 bases lay between the germline ends. The V gene's germline CDR1 is MNHNY and CDR2 SVGAGI (reference sequence).

As to this clone: The final CDR3 position lacks the conserved phenylalanine or tryptophan, pointing to a likely read error. It is unclear where the CDR3 begins or ends on the DNA, so no DNA is shown, and the CDR3 is as TCRdb lists it. V gene TRBV20-1 combines with J gene TRBJ1-1. The germline CDR1 and CDR2 sequences are DFQATT and SNEGSKA (reference sequence). The CDR3 comprises 9 residues, both ends counted. The CDR3 sequence: CSAQVPTLI.

The V gene is TRBV4-3, the J gene TRBJ1-1; tentatively, D is TRBD1 (5 bases). The CDR3 sequence is 15 residues long. Germline-derived CDR1 and CDR2 are LGHNA and YSLEER. Trimming stripped 0 bases from V and 3 bases from J, with 11 bases between. CDR3 DNA: TGCGCCAGCAGCCAAGAGTTCAGGGAGGACACTGAAGCTTTCTTT. It yields the protein CASSQEFREDTEAFF.

The rearrangement links TRBV7-8 to TRBJ1-6; 7 nucleotides align to TRBD1. V was clipped by 5 bases and J by 3 bases; unmatched bases: 10. CDR1 SGHVS and CDR2 FQNEAQ come from the germline V gene. The CDR3 length is 17 residues. CDR3 amino acids: CASSEKGQSSYNSPLHF. The CDR3 DNA sequence: TGTGCCAGCAGCGAAAAGGGACAGTCAAGCTATAATTCACCCCTCCACTTT. Supplemented by reference TRBV7-8 and TRBJ1-6, the full variable domain reads GAGVSQSPRYKVAKRGQDVALRCDPISGHVSLFWYQQALGQGPEFLTYFQNEAQLDKSGLPSDRFFAERPEGSVSTLKIQRTQQEDSAVYLCASSEKGQSSYNSPLHFGNGTRLTVT.

Written as DNA, the CDR3 is TGTGCCAGCAGCACCGGGAGGGGAACGAACACTGAAGCTTTCTTT. Amino acids: CASSTGRGTNTEAFF. J is TRBJ1-1 and V is TRBV7-3; D might be TRBD1 (5 bases). The germline V gene has CDR1 SGHTA and CDR2 FQGTGA. V dropped 5 bases and J dropped 1 base, with 14 bases sitting between them. This CDR3 has 15 amino acids. Looking up the rest from reference TRBV7-3 and TRBJ1-1 gives the full variable domain: GAGVSQTPSNKVTEKGKYVELRCDPISGHTALYWYRQSLGQGPEFLIYFQGTGAADDSGLPNDRFFAVRPEGSVSTLKIQRTERGDSAVYLCASSTGRGTNTEAFFGQGTRLTVV.

The chain is built from TRBV29-1 and TRBJ2-5, with TRBD2 matching 10 bases. The V and J ends lost 7 bases and 2 bases, in that order; junction bases with no gene match: 7. Germline V gene lookup returns CDR1 SQVTM and CDR2 ANQGSEA. The CDR3 has 14 amino acids. CDR3 residues: CSGKQRGGQETQYF. In nucleotides, the CDR3 is TGCAGCGGGAAACAGCGGGGGGGGCAAGAGACCCAGTACTTC.

This clone is a singleton in its sample. The V and J genes are TRBV15 and TRBJ1-1; D unclear. The CDR3 consists of 12 residues. V was clipped by 0 bases and J by 7 bases, with 6 bases between them. Germline loops: CDR1 LNHNV, CDR2 YYDKDF (reference sequence). This CDR3 reads CATSRDRFEAFF. CDR3 coding DNA: TGTGCCACCAGCAGAGACCGTTTTGAAGCTTTCTTT.

In this sample, this clone turned up once. V is TRBV4-1 and J is TRBJ2-3; 10 bases are a match to TRBD2. The germline V gene encodes CDR1 MGHRA and CDR2 YSYEKL. This CDR3 spans 15 amino acids. V dropped 4 bases and J dropped 4; count of bases not matched to a gene: 5. In DNA form, the CDR3 reads TGCGCCAGCAGCCGGAGCGGGGGGGCCGCAGATACGCAGTATTTT. Translated: CASSRSGGAADTQYF.

The chain uses TRBV19 and TRBJ2-1; tentative D call: TRBD1 (7 bases). V was cut by 9 bases and J by 0 bases, with 15 bases left in between. The CDR3 contains 15 residues. CDR1 and CDR2 (germline): LNHDA, SQIVND (reference sequence). CDR3 in amino acids: CASSSGDSSYNEQFF. In DNA, the CDR3 is TGTGCCAGCTCCTCGGGGGACAGCTCCTACAATGAGCAGTTCTTC.

There are a few counts of this clone. The chain is built from TRBV3-1 (or the pseudogene TRBV3-2) and TRBJ1-2; TRBD1 agrees at 10 bases. The germline V gene encodes CDR1 LGHDT and CDR2 YNNKEL (reference sequence). The ends lost 4 bases at V and 8 bases at J; junction bases unmatched: 7. There are 14 residues in the CDR3. CDR3: CASSRHGTGEGYTF. In DNA, the CDR3 is TGTGCCAGCAGCCGACACGGGACAGGGGAAGGCTACACCTTC.

V usage is TRBV28 and J usage is TRBJ2-7, with D possibly being TRBD2 (5 bases). Germline CDR1 reads MDHEN; CDR2 reads SYDVKM. This CDR3 region has 12 residues. V gave up 6 bases and J gave up 7 bases, with 13 bases separating them. This CDR3 is CASSLGISEQYF. The CDR3 DNA reads TGTGCCAGCAGCCTCGGGATCTCAGAGCAGTACTTC.

The CDR3 region has the DNA TGTGCCAGCAGTTACTCACTAGCGAGTAGCACAGATACGCAGTATTTT. This translates into CASSYSLASSTDTQYF. This chain uses TRBV6-5 with TRBJ2-3, with 7 bases matching TRBD2. Germline CDR1 reads MNHEY; CDR2 reads SVGAGI. The junction had 3 bases not matched to a gene; V was cut back by 0 bases and J by 0 bases. The CDR3 consists of 16 residues.

The J gene is TRBJ1-3, the V gene TRBV12-5; 8 bases fit TRBD1. Germline-derived CDR1 and CDR2 are LGHNT and FRNRAP. The CDR3 has 16 amino acids. V was clipped by 0 bases and J by 1 base; unmatched bases: 2. For the CDR3, the DNA is TGTGCTAGTGGTTTGGTACAGGGGGGGTCTGGAAACACCATATATTTT. It is translated as CASGLVQGGSGNTIYF.

This chain connects TRBV6-5 to TRBJ1-2; D unclear. V was shortened by 2 bases and J by 4 bases, with 8 bases between the two germline ends. Germline V gene sequence: CDR1 MNHEY, CDR2 SVGAGI. This CDR3 has 13 residues. As DNA, the CDR3 is TGTGCCAGCAGTTACACCACAAGCTATGGCTACACCTTC. Encoded protein: CASSYTTSYGYTF.

This clone was detected a few times. The genes are TRBV6-5 and TRBJ1-2; the D gene is possibly TRBD1 (6 bases). The CDR3 sequence is 14 residues long. CDR1 MNHEY and CDR2 SVGAGI come from the germline V gene. The V end was cut by 2 bases, the J end by 6 bases, with 13 bases between. The CDR3: CASSYGGGVNGYTF. The CDR3 nucleotides read TGTGCCAGCAGTTACGGCGGGGGCGTGAATGGCTACACCTTC.